The sequence of this TCR beta chain was determined in a study of T cell repertoires in cytomegalovirus infection. General study findings and limits: HLA-C-restricted CMV-specific TCR beta clonotypes prevailed in the ex vivo response.

This clonotype turned up a few times. The antigen remains unidentified. V shed 4 bases and J 4 bases; nucleotides not matched to a gene: 7. Germline CDR1 reads LGHDT; CDR2 reads YNNKEL (reference sequence). The CDR3 has 15 amino acids. Using its own MiXCR run on the reads, TCRdb lists one record per CDR3 protein. Among 300,000 or so distinct CDR3 sequences listed, approximately 25% were seen once. This chain links TRBV3-1 with TRBJ1-2; TRBD1 aligns across 9 bases. Sequenced here: cultured PBMCs, sampled from culture after CMV antigen stimulation. The sequence derives from a human donor in good health (CMV status not recorded). Some clones in this sample may be carry-over from other donors' samples. The CDR3 nucleotides read TGTGCCAGCAGCCTCGGGACAGGGACCGGCTATGGCTACACCTTC. Amino acid sequence: CASSLGTGTGYGYTF.